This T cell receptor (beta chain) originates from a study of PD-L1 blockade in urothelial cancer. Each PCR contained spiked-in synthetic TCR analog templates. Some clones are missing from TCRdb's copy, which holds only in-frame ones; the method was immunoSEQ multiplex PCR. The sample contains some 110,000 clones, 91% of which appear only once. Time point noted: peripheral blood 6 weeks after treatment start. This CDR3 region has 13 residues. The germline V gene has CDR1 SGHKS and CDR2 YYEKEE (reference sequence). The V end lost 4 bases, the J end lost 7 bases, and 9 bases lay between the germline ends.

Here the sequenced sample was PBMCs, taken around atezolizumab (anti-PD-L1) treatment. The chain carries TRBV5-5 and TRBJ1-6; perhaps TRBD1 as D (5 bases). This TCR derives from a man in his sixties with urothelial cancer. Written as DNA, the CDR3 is TGTGCCAGCAGCATGACAGTAAATTCACCCCTCCACTTT. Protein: CASSMTVNSPLHF. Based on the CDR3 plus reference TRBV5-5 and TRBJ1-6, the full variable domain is DAGVTQSPTHLIKTRGQQVTLRCSPISGHKSVSWYQQVLGQGPQFIFQYYEKEERGRGNFPDRFSARQFPNYSSELNVNALLLGDSALYLCASSMTVNSPLHFGNGTRLTVT.